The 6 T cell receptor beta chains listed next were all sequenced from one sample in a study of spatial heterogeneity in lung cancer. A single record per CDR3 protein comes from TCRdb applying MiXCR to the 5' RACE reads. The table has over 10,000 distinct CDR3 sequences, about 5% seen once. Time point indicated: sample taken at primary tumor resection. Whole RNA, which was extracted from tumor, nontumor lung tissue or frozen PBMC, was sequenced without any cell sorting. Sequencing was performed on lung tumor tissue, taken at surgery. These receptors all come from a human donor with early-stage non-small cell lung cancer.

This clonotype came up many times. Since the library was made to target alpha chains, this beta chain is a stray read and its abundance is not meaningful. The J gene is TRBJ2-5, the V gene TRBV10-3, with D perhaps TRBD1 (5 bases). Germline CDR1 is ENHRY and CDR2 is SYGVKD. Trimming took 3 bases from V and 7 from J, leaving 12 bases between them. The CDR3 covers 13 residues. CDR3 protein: CAISEGVSGTQYF. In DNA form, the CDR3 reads TGTGCCATCAGTGAAGGGGTTTCCGGGACCCAGTACTTC.

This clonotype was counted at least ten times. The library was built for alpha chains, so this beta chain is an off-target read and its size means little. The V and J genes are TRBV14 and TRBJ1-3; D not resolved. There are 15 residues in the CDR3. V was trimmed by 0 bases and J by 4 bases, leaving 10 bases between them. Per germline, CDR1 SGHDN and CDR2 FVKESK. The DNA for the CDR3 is TGTGCCAGCAGCCAAGACAGCCTCCGCGGAAACACCATATATTTT. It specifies CASSQDSLRGNTIYF.

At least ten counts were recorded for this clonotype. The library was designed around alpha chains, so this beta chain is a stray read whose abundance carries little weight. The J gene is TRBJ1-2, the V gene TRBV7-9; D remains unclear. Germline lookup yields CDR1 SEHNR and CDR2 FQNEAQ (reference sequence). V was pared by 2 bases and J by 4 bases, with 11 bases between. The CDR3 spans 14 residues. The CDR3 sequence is CASSLTPGSYGYTF. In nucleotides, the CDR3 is TGTGCCAGCAGCTTAACACCGGGGTCCTATGGCTACACCTTC.

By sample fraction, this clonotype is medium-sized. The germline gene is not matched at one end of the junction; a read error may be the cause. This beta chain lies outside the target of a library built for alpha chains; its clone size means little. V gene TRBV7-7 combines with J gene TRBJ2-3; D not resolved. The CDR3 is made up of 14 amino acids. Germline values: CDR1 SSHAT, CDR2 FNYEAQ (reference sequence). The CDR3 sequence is CASSLDGSTDTQYF. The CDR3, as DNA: TGTGCTAGCAGCTTAGACGGCAGCACAGATACGCAGTATTTT.

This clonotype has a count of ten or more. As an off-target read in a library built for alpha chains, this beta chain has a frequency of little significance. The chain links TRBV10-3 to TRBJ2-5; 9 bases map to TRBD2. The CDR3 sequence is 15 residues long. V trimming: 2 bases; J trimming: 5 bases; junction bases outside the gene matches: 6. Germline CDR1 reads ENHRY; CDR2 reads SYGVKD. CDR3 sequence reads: CAISEAAGGSETQYF. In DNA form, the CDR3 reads TGTGCCATCAGTGAGGCAGCGGGGGGTAGCGAGACCCAGTACTTC.

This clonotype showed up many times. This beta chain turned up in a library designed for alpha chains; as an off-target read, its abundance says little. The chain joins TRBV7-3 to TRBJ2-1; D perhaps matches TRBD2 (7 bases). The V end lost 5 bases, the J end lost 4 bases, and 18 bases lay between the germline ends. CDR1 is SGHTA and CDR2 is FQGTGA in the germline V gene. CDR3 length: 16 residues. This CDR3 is CASSPRGGAGYNEQFF. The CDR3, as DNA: TGTGCCAGCAGCCCTAGGGGGGGCGCGGGATACAATGAGCAGTTCTTC. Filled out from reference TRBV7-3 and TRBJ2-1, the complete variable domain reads GAGVSQTPSNKVTEKGKYVELRCDPISGHTALYWYRQSLGQGPEFLIYFQGTGAADDSGLPNDRFFAVRPEGSVSTLKIQRTERGDSAVYLCASSPRGGAGYNEQFFGPGTRLTVL.